This TCR beta chain was profiled in a study of blood T cell repertoires in COVID-19. Study overall: There were acute and convalescent COVID-19 samples, and they came from the United States, Italy and Spain. In each case, the material was cDNA or gDNA derived from T cells, B-cell-depleted T cells, or PBMCs.

Authors' data handling: Reference gene primer amplification gave nucleated cell count estimates. Sequencing used immunoSEQ multiplex PCR; TCRdb keeps in-frame clones, though not all of them. Clonal size and the V and J genes are those of that table, whereas D and trimming came from the DNA. The table has roughly 290,000 clones, around four fifths seen once. In its sample, this clone was seen a few times. CDR1 is SGDLS, CDR2 YYNGEE, per germline. Trimming took off 0 bases at V and 5 bases at J, with 9 bases between the two ends. CDR3 size: 15 residues. The specimen was peripheral blood. The V gene is TRBV9, the J gene TRBJ1-6, with D unresolved. This sequence was found in a woman aged 50 to 60 with active or convalescent COVID-19. The CDR3 protein is CASSVDQVHNSPLHF. The CDR3 nucleotides read TGTGCCAGCAGCGTAGACCAGGTTCATAATTCACCCCTCCACTTT.